This T cell receptor beta chain is from a study of CD8 T cells in Susac syndrome. CDR1 SGHNT and CDR2 YYREEE come from the germline V gene (reference sequence). This CDR3 is 14 amino acids long. V was trimmed by 1 base and J by 4 bases, leaving 11 bases between them. Reverse transcription used about 0.45 to 1 ug RNA and random hexamers. Coverage of TCR beta CDR3 amplification by immunoSEQ multiplex PCR extended to 54 Vbeta and 13 Jbeta. TCRdb reprocessed the immunoSEQ multiplex PCR reads with MiXCR, giving one entry per CDR3 protein. The data show some 97,000 distinct CDR3 sequences, with roughly 96% seen just once and 0.3% held by the top ten. A few counts support this clonotype.

The chain employs TRBV5-4 and TRBJ2-5; tentative D call: TRBD1 (6 bases). Sequenced material: CD8+ T cells from PBMCs. The receptor was derived from a human donor with Susac syndrome. The DNA of the CDR3 is TGTGCCAGCAGCTTGCCGGGACACCGAGAGACCCAGTACTTC. This translates into CASSLPGHRETQYF.